This TCR beta chain is drawn from a study of T cell responses to AZD1222 COVID-19 vaccine. This CDR3 is 12 amino acids long. Trimming cost V 7 bases and J 5 bases, with 10 bases left between them. The germline V gene encodes CDR1 MNHNS and CDR2 SASEGT. Clones were read by immunoSEQ multiplex PCR, and TCRdb kept only the in-frame ones, dropping some. Of around 99,000 clones detected, over 75% appear once; the ten largest clones hold roughly 4.5%. J is TRBJ2-3 and V is TRBV6-1; weak D call: TRBD2 (6 bases). The specimen was peripheral blood, collected 28 days after the second AZD1222 dose. The sequence derives from an adult who received the AZD1222 COVID-19 vaccine. In nucleotides, the CDR3 is TGTGCCAGCACGGGAGCAGGAGATACGCAGTATTTT. Protein sequence: CASTGAGDTQYF.